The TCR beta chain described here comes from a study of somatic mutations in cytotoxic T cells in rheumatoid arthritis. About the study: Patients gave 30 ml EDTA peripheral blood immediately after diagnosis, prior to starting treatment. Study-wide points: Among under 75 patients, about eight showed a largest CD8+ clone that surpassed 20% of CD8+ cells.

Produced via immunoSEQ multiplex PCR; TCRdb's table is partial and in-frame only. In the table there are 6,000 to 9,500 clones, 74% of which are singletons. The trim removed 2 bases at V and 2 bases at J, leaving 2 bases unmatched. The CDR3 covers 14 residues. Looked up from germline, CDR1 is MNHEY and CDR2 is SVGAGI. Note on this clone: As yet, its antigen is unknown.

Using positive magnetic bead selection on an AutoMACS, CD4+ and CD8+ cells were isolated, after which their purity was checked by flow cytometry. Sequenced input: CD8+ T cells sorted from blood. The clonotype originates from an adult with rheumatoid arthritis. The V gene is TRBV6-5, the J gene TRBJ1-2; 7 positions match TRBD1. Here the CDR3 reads CASSYLQGNYGYTF. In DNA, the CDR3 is TGTGCCAGCAGTTACCTACAGGGGAACTATGGCTACACCTTC.